These 2 T cell receptor beta chains were sequenced from one sample in a study of blood T cell repertoires in COVID-19. Sequencing used immunoSEQ multiplex PCR; TCRdb keeps in-frame clones, though not all of them. This sample has around 50,000 clones, with more than 70% found just once. Sequencing used peripheral blood. These receptors were obtained from a man in his fifties or sixties with active COVID-19.

This clone was seen a single time. The chain couples TRBV7-6 to TRBJ1-6, with 11 bases aligning to TRBD1. Germline lookup yields CDR1 SGHVS and CDR2 FNYEAQ. The CDR3 is 15 residues long. After removal of 3 bases from V and 7 bases from J, the junction contained 2 bases not matched to a gene. The CDR3 nucleotides read TGTGCCAGCAGCTTTGGACAGGGGGCAAATTCACCCCTCCACTTT. This translates into CASSFGQGANSPLHF.

The chain combines TRBV10-3 with TRBJ2-3; D perhaps matches TRBD2 (6 bases). Between the trimmed V and J ends, which lost 4 bases and 5 bases, there was a span of 13 bases. Germline loops: CDR1 ENHRY, CDR2 SYGVKD. The CDR3 is 14 amino acids. In nucleotides, the CDR3 is TGTGCCATCAGTGTAGGGACTCGGAGAGATACGCAGTATTTT. As protein: CAISVGTRRDTQYF.